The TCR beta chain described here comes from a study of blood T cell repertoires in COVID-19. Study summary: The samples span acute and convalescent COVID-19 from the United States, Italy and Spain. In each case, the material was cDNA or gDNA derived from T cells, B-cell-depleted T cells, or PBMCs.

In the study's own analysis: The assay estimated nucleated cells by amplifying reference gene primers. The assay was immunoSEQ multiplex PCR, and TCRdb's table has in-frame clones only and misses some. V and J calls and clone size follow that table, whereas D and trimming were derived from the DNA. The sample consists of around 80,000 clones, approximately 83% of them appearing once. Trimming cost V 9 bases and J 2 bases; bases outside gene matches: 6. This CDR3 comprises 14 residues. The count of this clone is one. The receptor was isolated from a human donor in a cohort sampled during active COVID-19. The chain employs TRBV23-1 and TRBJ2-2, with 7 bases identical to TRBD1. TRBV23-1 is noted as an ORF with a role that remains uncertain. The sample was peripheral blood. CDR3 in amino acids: CARQGSCNTGELFF. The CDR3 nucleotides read TGCGCCAGACAGGGGTCCTGCAACACCGGGGAGCTGTTTTTT.